Presented here are 21 T cell receptor beta chains from one specimen sequenced in a study of regulatory T cells in long-lasting Graves disease. Arm-PCR of CDR3 regions and iRepertoire HTBI primers were used to build TCR beta libraries. Each CDR3 protein gets one entry after TCRdb re-called the multiplex PCR reads with MiXCR. In the table there are 600,000 to 800,000 distinct CDR3 sequences, around 30% of which are singletons. Documented time point: persistent/refractory GD, antithyroid drugs over 5 years with positive TRAb. Extracted RNA from PBMCs served as the source of the TCR library. The sample here was peripheral blood mononuclear cells (PBMCs), taken when the disease was refractory, from a patient treated with antithyroid drugs. These TCRs come from a female donor with Graves disease.

At least ten counts were recorded for this clonotype. The chain employs TRBV6-1 and TRBJ1-6; no clear D gene. This CDR3 contains 11 residues. The germline V gene has CDR1 MNHNS and CDR2 SASEGT. V shed 3 bases and J shed 12 bases, with 6 bases lying between them. CDR3 nucleotides: TGTGCCAGCAGTGATTATATACCCCTCCACTTT. This encodes CASSDYIPLHF.

This clonotype is a singleton in its sample. The rearrangement links TRBV19 to TRBJ2-1; 10 positions match TRBD2. V trimming: 8 bases; J trimming: 9 bases; junction bases outside the gene matches: 10. The CDR3 contains 14 residues. Germline CDR1 reads LNHDA; CDR2 reads SQIVND (reference sequence). CDR3 nucleotides: TGTGCCAGTGCGGGGCTAGCGGGAGAAGGTGAGCAGTTCTTC. Translated: CASAGLAGEGEQFF.

The count of this clonotype is one. The chain links TRBV10-3 to TRBJ2-7, with TRBD2 identical over 11 bases. Germline loops: CDR1 ENHRY, CDR2 SYGVKD. J gave up 4 bases and V 0 bases, and 2 bases lay outside the gene matches. The CDR3 has 15 amino acids. The CDR3 region has the DNA TGTGCCATCAGTGAGTCGGCTAGCGGGAGGTACGAGCAGTACTTC. Translation gives CAISESASGRYEQYF.

This clonotype was found a few times. The chain is built from TRBV7-8 and TRBJ1-3; tentative D call: TRBD1 (6 bases). This CDR3 contains 16 residues. From germline, CDR1 is SGHVS and CDR2 FQNEAQ. Trimming left V 3 bases short and J 3 bases short, with 15 bases between. The CDR3 spells CASSFAEGGGGNTIYF. The DNA for the CDR3 is TGTGCCAGCAGCTTCGCCGAGGGGGGTGGTGGAAACACCATATATTTT.

The rearrangement links TRBV18 to TRBJ1-1; D is ambiguous. The CDR3 spans 15 residues. V gave up 2 bases and J gave up 1 base, with 11 bases separating them. The V gene's germline CDR1 is KGHSH and CDR2 LQKENI. CDR3 residues: CASSPGANRNTEAFF. Written as DNA, the CDR3 is TGTGCCAGCTCACCAGGTGCTAACAGGAACACTGAAGCTTTCTTT.

This clonotype was seen a handful of times. The genes are TRBV7-9 and TRBJ1-4; 7 bases line up with TRBD1. Trimming at V came to 4 bases and at J to 2 bases, leaving 7 bases not matched to a gene. CDR1 is SEHNR and CDR2 is FQNEAQ in the germline V gene (reference sequence). The CDR3 runs to 16 residues. The CDR3 DNA follows: TGTGCCAGCAGCTCCGGGGACAGAACCACTAATGAAAAACTGTTTTTT. Its protein is CASSSGDRTTNEKLFF.

The genes are TRBV5-1 and TRBJ1-5; tentative D call: TRBD1 (5 bases). The V gene's germline CDR1 is SGHRS and CDR2 YFSETQ. Deletions cut 4 bases from V and 4 bases from J, with 12 bases between. This CDR3 contains 14 residues. As DNA, the CDR3 is TGCGCCAGCAGCAGGGGACCCCAAAATCAGCCCCAGCATTTT. Encoded protein: CASSRGPQNQPQHF. The full variable domain, completed using reference TRBV5-1 and TRBJ1-5, is KAGVTQTPRYLIKTRGQQVTLSCSPISGHRSVSWYQQTPGQGLQFLFEYFSETQRNKGNFPGRFSGRQFSNSRSEMNVSTLELGDSALYLCASSRGPQNQPQHFGDGTRLSIL.

This clonotype was seen only a few times. The chain carries TRBV6-2 or TRBV6-3 and TRBJ1-5, with TRBD1 matching 7 bases. There are 15 residues in the CDR3. With V trimmed by 2 bases and J by 3 bases, 4 bases remained unmatched. Germline V lookup: CDR1 MNHEY, CDR2 SVGEGT. The CDR3 sequence: CASSYGQAHNQPQHF. The DNA for the CDR3 is TGTGCCAGCAGTTACGGACAGGCGCACAATCAGCCCCAGCATTTT.

This chain uses TRBV20-1 with TRBJ2-1; D not resolved. Germline CDR1 and CDR2: DFQATT and SNEGSKA (reference sequence). The length of the CDR3 is 16 residues. With 3 bases removed from V and 0 bases from J, the gap between germline ends came to 15 bases. The chain's CDR3 is CSASYEIPDSYNEQFF. The CDR3, as DNA: TGCAGTGCTAGCTATGAGATTCCAGACTCCTACAATGAGCAGTTCTTC.

The CDR3 nucleotides read TGCGCCAGCAGTGAGTCGATCCAGCTGGGTGACGGGGAGCTGTTTTTT. Translation gives CASSESIQLGDGELFF. The rearrangement uses TRBV10-2 and TRBJ2-2; D unresolved. Germline CDR1 WSHSY, CDR2 SAAADI. Deletions cut 0 bases from V and 7 bases from J, with 15 bases between. CDR3 length: 16 residues.

The chain combines TRBV2 with TRBJ2-2; possibly TRBD1 for D (5 bases). V was cut by 6 bases and J by 1 base, with 9 bases left in between. CDR3 length: 14 residues. Per the germline V gene, CDR1 is SNHLY and CDR2 is FYNNEI. The CDR3 protein is CASRKGQNTGELFF. The DNA of the CDR3 is TGTGCCAGCAGAAAAGGACAGAACACCGGGGAGCTGTTTTTT.

This clonotype was seen a handful of times. J is TRBJ2-2 and V is TRBV10-2; the D is unclear. The V end lost 2 bases, the J end lost 7 bases, and 5 bases lay between the germline ends. Germline values: CDR1 WSHSY, CDR2 SAAADI. The CDR3 totals 12 residues. The CDR3 bases are TGCGCCAGCAGTGAGAAGGGCGGGGAGCTGTTTTTT. Translated, it gives CASSEKGGELFF.

The chain is built from TRBV5-1 and TRBJ1-1; maybe TRBD1 (5 bases). Germline-derived CDR1 and CDR2 are SGHRS and YFSETQ. V lost 4 bases and J 4 bases, leaving 17 bases between the germline ends. CDR3 length: 15 amino acids. CDR3 sequence reads: CASSNPGTSPTEAFF. The CDR3 nucleotides are TGCGCCAGCAGCAATCCCGGGACCTCTCCCACTGAAGCTTTCTTT.

This clonotype was detected a few times. The chain couples TRBV6-5 to TRBJ2-7; D is perhaps TRBD2 (5 bases). V was trimmed by 0 bases and J by 6 bases, leaving 12 bases between them. Per the germline V gene, CDR1 is MNHEY and CDR2 is SVGAGI. The CDR3 is 14 residues long. The CDR3 nucleotides read TGTGCCAGCAGTTACTCGAGCGGCCGTCGCGAGCAGTACTTC. It yields the protein CASSYSSGRREQYF.

This clonotype came up a few times. The CDR3 DNA reads TGCAGTGCCTCGCGGCAGACAGGAGCTTCGTATAATTCACCCCTCCACTTT. Encoded protein: CSASRQTGASYNSPLHF. The chain carries TRBV20-1 and TRBJ1-6, with D possibly matching TRBD1 (6 bases). CDR1 is DFQATT and CDR2 is SNEGSKA in the germline V gene (reference sequence). Trimming pared 6 bases from V and 4 bases from J, leaving 22 bases between. This CDR3 contains 17 residues.

This chain uses TRBV5-1 with TRBJ1-5; D is uncertain. The length of the CDR3 is 13 residues. The V gene lost 4 bases and the J gene lost 0 bases, with 5 bases spanning the gap. CDR1 is SGHRS and CDR2 is YFSETQ in the germline V gene. CDR3 in amino acids: CASSQTSNQPQHF. The CDR3 DNA is TGCGCCAGCAGCCAGACTAGCAATCAGCCCCAGCATTTT.

The table lists this clonotype with a few counts. V gene TRBV4-1 combines with J gene TRBJ1-4; D remains unclear. V was shortened by 2 bases and J by 5 bases, with 9 bases between the two germline ends. Germline V gene sequence: CDR1 MGHRA, CDR2 YSYEKL. The CDR3 totals 14 residues. CDR3 bases: TGCGCCAGCAGCCAAACGGGCCGGAATGAAAAACTGTTTTTT. Translating gives CASSQTGRNEKLFF.

At least ten counts were recorded for this clonotype. CDR3 protein: CASSFSGIETQYF. The CDR3 DNA follows: TGTGCCAGCAGCTTTTCTGGGATAGAGACCCAGTACTTC. The V and J genes are TRBV11-2 and TRBJ2-5, with D hard to call. CDR1 and CDR2 (germline): SGHAT, FQNNGV. V lost 3 bases, J lost 4 bases, and 9 bases lay in between. The CDR3 is made up of 13 amino acids.

This clonotype was picked up many times. The chain links TRBV15 to TRBJ2-7, with 12 positions matching TRBD2. The germline V gene encodes CDR1 LNHNV and CDR2 YYDKDF (reference sequence). V was clipped by 5 bases and J by 6 bases; unmatched bases: 8. There are 15 residues in the CDR3. The CDR3 spells CATSGRLAGEGEQYF. The CDR3, as DNA: TGTGCCACCAGCGGCCGACTAGCGGGAGAGGGCGAGCAGTACTTC.

There are a few counts of this clonotype. This chain connects TRBV7-2 to TRBJ1-5; TRBD1 aligns across 8 bases. This CDR3 spans 14 amino acids. Germline loops: CDR1 SGHTA, CDR2 FQGNSA. After removal of 4 bases from V and 7 bases from J, the junction contained 6 bases not matched to a gene. CDR3 in DNA: TGTGCCAGCAGCTCACAGGGGGGCCTACAGCCCCAGCATTTT. Translation gives CASSSQGGLQPQHF.

This clonotype was recorded a few times. The CDR3 DNA reads TGTGCCAGCAGGGGATCGTTAGGCCCCCGACTAGCGGGAGATGTTGGGGAGCTGTTTTTT. The encoded protein is CASRGSLGPRLAGDVGELFF. This chain connects TRBV6-1 to TRBJ2-2, with 12 bases lining up with TRBD2. Germline CDR1 and CDR2: MNHNS and SASEGT. The CDR3 has 20 residues. The junction had 22 bases not matched to a gene; V was cut back by 6 bases and J by 8 bases.